Given below is one T cell receptor beta chain in context. No antigen is known for it. Cells defined as naive were viable CD3+CD4+ or CD3+CD8+ and CCR7+CD45RA+CD45RO-CD95-CD27+CD28+. The CDR3 loop spans 15 amino acids. The ends were cut back, 4 bases at V and 8 bases at J, with 18 bases in the middle. CDR1 MNHNS and CDR2 SASEGT come from the germline V gene. This specimen comes from a study of T cells after posttransplantation cyclophosphamide. Study-wide results and limits: Donor-recipient repertoire similarity was low at 1-2 months, rising over year one. Recipient CMV seropositivity and CMV reactivation strongly tracked TRB clonality. Skin or GI-infiltrating T cells shared few TRB sequences with blood.

TCRdb keeps only in-frame clones here, not all; method: immunoSEQ multiplex PCR. In the table there are 31,000 or so clones, around nine tenths of which are singletons. This TCR came from a woman aged 60 to 75 in good health, CMV-negative, and a related stem cell transplant donor. The chain employs TRBV6-1 and TRBJ2-1; D unresolved. The specimen was naive CD4+ T cells sorted from PBMCs. CDR3 region: CASSARRSLWDEQFF. The CDR3 region has the DNA TGTGCCAGCAGTGCTAGGCGCTCCCTTTGGGATGAGCAGTTCTTC.